These 22 T cell receptor beta chains came from one sample sequenced in a study of shared clonotypes between healthy human individuals. Measured with immunoSEQ multiplex PCR; TCRdb has only the in-frame clones, and not every one. The sample includes about 680,000 clones, under 80% seen only once; the top ten take roughly 1.7%. Material: memory CD4+ T cells sorted from blood. As for subset: CD45RA-negative fraction. These receptors were obtained from a woman aged 25-40 years in good health.

This clone was seen more than once but under ten times. The J gene is TRBJ2-1, the V gene TRBV25-1; 12 bases align to TRBD2. This CDR3 spans 16 amino acids. Germline V CDR1 and CDR2: MGHDK, SYGVNS. After removal of 2 bases from V and 4 bases from J, the junction contained 3 bases not matched to a gene. CDR3 protein: CASSETGTSGYNEQFF. CDR3 DNA: TGTGCCAGCAGTGAAACAGGGACTAGCGGGTACAATGAGCAGTTCTTC.

The rearrangement joins TRBV6-6 to TRBJ1-3, with a possible D match to TRBD1 (5 bases). Trimming took off 6 bases at V and 4 bases at J, with 16 bases between the two ends. Germline values: CDR1 MNHNY, CDR2 SVGAGI (reference sequence). The CDR3 contains 15 residues. The CDR3 nucleotides are TGTGCCAGCAGCCCCGGGAAGGGGAGGGGAAACACCATATATTTT. This translates into CASSPGKGRGNTIYF.

Ten or more counts support this clone. The V gene is TRBV28, the J gene TRBJ1-1; no clear D. The V end lost 3 bases, the J end lost 11 bases, and 13 bases lay between the germline ends. Germline CDR1 MDHEN, CDR2 SYDVKM. This CDR3 region has 12 residues. The DNA of the CDR3 is TGTGCCAGCAGTTTCCCCTCCGCGAGGGCTTTCTTT. It specifies CASSFPSARAFF. Based on the CDR3 plus reference TRBV28 and TRBJ1-1, the full variable domain is DVKVTQSSRYLVKRTGEKVFLECVQDMDHENMFWYRQDPGLGLRLIYFSYDVKMKEKGDIPEGYSVSREKKERFSLILESASTNQTSMYLCASSFPSARAFFGQGTRLTVV.

The chain combines TRBV5-6 with TRBJ1-1, with a tentative D call TRBD1 (5 bases). The CDR3 is 14 amino acids. The V and J ends lost 1 base and 4 bases respectively, with 11 bases between them. CDR1 and CDR2 from the germline V gene are SGHDT and YYEEEE. This CDR3 reads CASSLYGGSTEAFF. CDR3 DNA: TGTGCCAGCAGCTTGTATGGGGGGTCCACTGAAGCTTTCTTT.

As regards this clone: This sample also contains other DNA sequences that code for the same CDR3. The gene calls are TRBV7-9 and TRBJ1-2; D is unclear. V was shortened by 1 base and J by 0 bases, with 9 bases between the two germline ends. The germline V gene has CDR1 SEHNR and CDR2 FQNEAQ (reference sequence). The CDR3 runs to 15 residues. This chain's CDR3 is CASSLGPGTNYGYTF. CDR3 nucleotide sequence: TGTGCCAGCAGCTTAGGCCCGGGGACTAACTATGGCTACACCTTC.

This chain connects TRBV5-1 to TRBJ2-5, with 11 nucleotides matching TRBD2. The V segment lost 3 bases and the J segment 6 bases; nucleotides outside the gene matches: 7. The germline CDR1 and CDR2 sequences are SGHRS and YFSETQ. This CDR3 region has 15 residues. CDR3 protein: CASSSGSGREKTQYF. CDR3 bases: TGCGCCAGCAGCTCCGGTAGCGGGAGGGAGAAGACCCAGTACTTC.

A note on this clone: Distinct nucleotide sequences in the sample also encode this CDR3. The chain employs TRBV11-2 and TRBJ2-2, with 7 bases identical to TRBD2. CDR3 size: 15 residues. Germline V CDR1 and CDR2: SGHAT, FQNNGV. The V segment lost 5 bases and the J segment 0 bases; nucleotides outside the gene matches: 3. CDR3 sequence (DNA): TGTGCCAGCAGCCAACTAGCGACGAACACCGGGGAGCTGTTTTTT. Protein: CASSQLATNTGELFF.

The chain has TRBV28 and TRBJ2-7, with 9 bases that match TRBD1. CDR1 and CDR2 (germline): MDHEN, SYDVKM. CDR3 length equals 15 residues. V was pared by 4 bases and J by 4 bases, with 8 bases of the junction left unmatched. CDR3 nucleotide sequence: TGTGCCAGCAGTTCGGGACAGGGTTTTGTTTACGAGCAGTACTTC. Translation: CASSSGQGFVYEQYF.

This chain uses TRBV10-3 with TRBJ2-5; 9 bases map to TRBD1. The germline V gene encodes CDR1 ENHRY and CDR2 SYGVKD. The CDR3 loop spans 15 amino acids. The V and J ends lost 3 bases and 4 bases, in that order; junction bases with no gene match: 6. This CDR3 reads CAISEQTGGLETQYF. Written as DNA, the CDR3 is TGTGCCATCAGTGAACAAACAGGGGGCCTAGAGACCCAGTACTTC.

This sequence joins TRBV7-6 and TRBJ2-7; 7 bases map to TRBD1. This CDR3 contains 14 residues. Trimming removed 5 bases from V and 7 bases from J; junction bases left unmatched: 11. Germline values: CDR1 SGHVS, CDR2 FNYEAQ. DNA for the CDR3: TGTGCCAGCAGCAGGGGGCATCAGAAGGGGGAGCAGTACTTC. It is translated as CASSRGHQKGEQYF.

The rearrangement uses TRBV7-7 and TRBJ2-7; D is possibly TRBD2 (6 bases). V was trimmed by 11 bases and J by 5 bases, leaving 25 bases between them. CDR1 and CDR2 (germline): SSHAT, FNYEAQ (reference sequence). The CDR3 extends over 15 amino acids. Written as DNA, the CDR3 is TGTGCCCCCCGGGAGAGAGGGCCGATCAACCACGAGCAGTACTTC. Translating it yields CAPRERGPINHEQYF.

The chain couples TRBV7-9 to TRBJ2-1; 10 positions match TRBD2. CDR3 length: 13 amino acids. Germline CDR1 and CDR2: SEHNR and FQNEAQ (reference sequence). V lost 11 bases to trimming and J lost 11 bases; unmatched junction nucleotides: 12. The DNA of the CDR3 is TGTGCCGTAATTCCTAGCGGGAGTCAGAAGCAGTTCTTC. This encodes CAVIPSGSQKQFF. Drawing the rest from reference TRBV7-9 and TRBJ2-1, the complete variable domain is DTGVSQNPRHKITKRGQNVTFRCDPISEHNRLYWYRQTLGQGPEFLTYFQNEAQLEKSRLLSDRFSAERPKGSFSTLEIQRTEQGDSAMYLCAVIPSGSQKQFFGPGTRLTVL.

The chain combines TRBV18 with TRBJ1-1; D call uncertain. Per the germline V gene, CDR1 is KGHSH and CDR2 is LQKENI. The V gene lost 2 bases and the J gene lost 4 bases, with 2 bases spanning the gap. CDR3 length: 11 amino acids. In DNA form, the CDR3 reads TGTGCCAGCTCACCAATCACTGAAGCTTTCTTT. Protein product: CASSPITEAFF.

This clone was seen a handful of times. The chain recombines TRBV2 with TRBJ2-1, with D perhaps TRBD2 (5 bases). Trimming took off 5 bases at V and 7 bases at J, with 9 bases between the two ends. The CDR3 runs to 12 residues. Looked up from germline, CDR1 is SNHLY and CDR2 is FYNNEI. CDR3 sequence reads: CASSLSANEQFF. The CDR3 DNA reads TGTGCCAGCAGTCTTAGCGCAAATGAGCAGTTCTTC.

This chain uses TRBV5-4 with TRBJ2-5, with D perhaps TRBD2 (6 bases). Deletions cut 1 base from V and 5 bases from J, with 15 bases between. The CDR3 covers 15 residues. Germline loops: CDR1 SGHNT, CDR2 YYREEE (reference sequence). Written as DNA, the CDR3 is TGTGCCAGCAGCTTGATCGGGAGTAGTCGGGAGACCCAGTACTTC. This encodes CASSLIGSSRETQYF.

The chain joins TRBV2 to TRBJ1-1; D remains ambiguous. Germline loops: CDR1 SNHLY, CDR2 FYNNEI. The ends were cut back, 4 bases at V and 1 base at J, with 10 bases in the middle. The CDR3 covers 14 residues. Here the CDR3 DNA reads TGTGCCAGCAGTGCACTCAGGACGAACACTGAAGCTTTCTTT. As protein: CASSALRTNTEAFF. Based on the CDR3 plus reference TRBV2 and TRBJ1-1, the full variable domain is EPEVTQTPSHQVTQMGQEVILRCVPISNHLYFYWYRQILGQKVEFLVSFYNNEISEKSEIFDDQFSVERPDGSNFTLKIRSTKLEDSAMYFCASSALRTNTEAFFGQGTRLTVV.

This chain links TRBV28 with TRBJ2-7, with 10 bases identical to TRBD2. V was clipped by 1 base and J by 0 bases; unmatched bases: 9. Germline-derived CDR1 and CDR2 are MDHEN and SYDVKM. The CDR3 totals 18 residues. Written as DNA, the CDR3 is TGTGCCAGCAGTTTATTTCTGACTAGCGGGCCTAGCTCCTACGAGCAGTACTTC. Amino acid sequence: CASSLFLTSGPSSYEQYF.

V gene TRBV11-2 combines with J gene TRBJ1-2; D unclear. The CDR3 is made up of 16 amino acids. Germline V lookup: CDR1 SGHAT, CDR2 FQNNGV. Trimming shortened V by 6 bases and J by 1 base, and 18 bases separated the two germline ends. CDR3 region: CASSLALETINYGYTF. DNA for the CDR3: TGTGCCAGCAGTCTCGCCCTAGAAACAATTAACTATGGCTACACCTTC.

The chain carries TRBV5-4 and TRBJ1-2; the D gene is possibly TRBD1 (6 bases). The CDR3 has 15 residues. The V end was cut by 3 bases, the J end by 6 bases, with 18 bases between. Germline V gene sequence: CDR1 SGHNT, CDR2 YYREEE (reference sequence). CDR3 in amino acids: CASSSLQGAGNGYTF. The CDR3 DNA reads as TGTGCCAGCAGCTCGCTACAGGGAGCGGGTAATGGCTACACCTTC.

The rearrangement joins TRBV9 to TRBJ1-1, with D uncertain. The germline gives CDR1 SGDLS, CDR2 YYNGEE. The CDR3 consists of 15 residues. Trimming left V 1 base short and J 0 bases short, with 10 bases between. This chain's CDR3 is CASSVSSQMNTEAFF. The CDR3 coding sequence is TGTGCCAGCAGCGTATCCTCCCAGATGAACACTGAAGCTTTCTTT.

Concerning this clone itself: Since a much larger clone is just one base distant, this may be a read error. The same CDR3 also results from other DNA sequences found in this sample. The chain joins TRBV5-4 to TRBJ2-3; 13 bases line up with TRBD2. V lost 0 bases, J lost 5 bases, and 0 bases stayed unmatched. Germline loops: CDR1 SGHNT, CDR2 YYREEE (reference sequence). The CDR3 length is 15 residues. CDR3 residues: CASSLGLAGGDTQYF. The CDR3 bases are TGTGCCAGCAGCTTGGGACTAGCGGGAGGAGATACGCAGTATTTT.

The chain combines TRBV28 with TRBJ2-1; the match to TRBD2 covers 14 bases. There are 17 residues in the CDR3. V dropped 10 bases and J dropped 6; count of bases not matched to a gene: 14. CDR1 and CDR2 (germline): MDHEN, SYDVKM. The CDR3 DNA is TGTGCCATTGAGACAGGGGGACTAGCGGGGGCCACCAATGAGCAGTTCTTC. Translating gives CAIETGGLAGATNEQFF.